This TCR beta chain originates from a study of response to subunit inactivated influenza vaccine (dated by TCRdb to 2016 to 2019). Looking at the study overall: Deep quantitative profiling of the T cell receptor repertoire was used in the study to follow responses to a trivalent subunit inactivated influenza vaccine. Study-wide findings and limitations: The authors proposed that each seasonal influenza vaccination may bring in only a limited number of new T cells.

This clonotype appeared many times. Its binding antigen is unknown. Per-base qualities were not stored, and no clone one base away is much larger. The library was prepared using RT-PCR. The sequencer listed for this sample is Illumina HiSeq 2500. TCRdb took the public reads, trimmed them with fastp at Q25, ran MiXCR for clone calling and kept in-frame beta chains. A single entry per CDR3 protein holds the most common genes and DNA from its merged rows. In this sample the table shows 650,000 to 800,000 distinct CDR3 sequences, 11% to 15% of which occur a single time. Together, the top ten hold approximately 6.5% of the sample. The source was PBMCs from blood, collected around two weeks before vaccination. The receptor comes from a man aged 50-59 years who received an inactivated influenza vaccine. Donor details come from another sample of the same person, matched by shared clones.

The DNA sequence is TGCAGTGCTAGGAGGGCGGACCGGTGGAACACCATATATTTT. Its translation reads: CSARRADRWNTIYF. Recombination joined TRBV20-1 with TRBJ1-3; no D gene is confidently identified. The germline V gene (reference sequence) supplies CDR1 DFQATT and CDR2 SNEGSKA. Taken from cysteine to phenylalanine, the CDR3 has 14 residues. Left in the record is the CDR3 DNA by itself, 42 bases read in frame from the first base. V sheds 3 bases and J sheds 7 bases, leaving 16 bases between their ends.